The 8 T cell receptor beta chains in this list originate from one sample, sequenced in a study of cytomegalovirus exposure and HLA in healthy donors. The PCR had 60 Vbeta and 13 Jbeta primers. Sequencing was performed with immunoSEQ multiplex PCR; in TCRdb, only in-frame clones are kept and a portion is missing. The repertoire consists of around 78,000 clones, with about two thirds occurring once and the leading ten covering roughly 5.6%. Sample: PBMCs. These receptors were obtained from a young man in good health and CMV-seropositive.

The rearrangement links TRBV19 to TRBJ2-7, with TRBD1 matching over 7 bases. In germline, CDR1 is LNHDA, CDR2 SQIVND (reference sequence). After removal of 10 bases from V and 3 bases from J, the junction contained 9 bases not matched to a gene. This CDR3 region has 13 residues. The CDR3 bases are TGTGCCACTGGTGGGGACAGACACTACGAGCAGTACTTC. Its translation: CATGGDRHYEQYF.

The V gene is TRBV9, the J gene TRBJ2-2, with D possibly being TRBD2 (6 bases). Per the germline V gene, CDR1 is SGDLS and CDR2 is YYNGEE. There are 16 residues in the CDR3. V gave up 3 bases and J gave up 0 bases, with 12 bases separating them. The CDR3 coding sequence is TGTGCCAGCAGCGGGGTAGCGGTCGCGAACACCGGGGAGCTGTTTTTT. Protein product: CASSGVAVANTGELFF. The whole variable domain, filled in from reference TRBV9 and TRBJ2-2, reads DSGVTQTPKHLITATGQRVTLRCSPRSGDLSVYWYQQSLDQGLQFLIQYYNGEERAKGNILERFSAQQFPDLHSELNLSSLELGDSALYFCASSGVAVANTGELFFGEGSRLTVL.

V gene TRBV21-1 combines with J gene TRBJ2-1; the D call of TRBD2 is as the table states it, not checked on the DNA. TRBV21-1 is labeled a pseudogene. CDR3 size: 16 residues. CDR3 DNA: TGTGCCAGCAGCAAAGGGCCTAGCGGACCCTACAATGAGCAGTTCTTC. The encoded protein is CASSKGPSGPYNEQFF.

The V and J genes are TRBV28 and TRBJ2-2; D is possibly TRBD2 (6 bases). V was pared by 7 bases and J by 3 bases, with 15 bases between. Germline values: CDR1 MDHEN, CDR2 SYDVKM. The CDR3 is 15 amino acids. The CDR3 DNA is TGTGCCAGCATAATGGGGCGGGGTTACACCGGGGAGCTGTTTTTT. Residues: CASIMGRGYTGELFF.

This clone has only one observation. This chain uses TRBV29-1 with TRBJ2-3; D is possibly TRBD2 (6 bases). The CDR3 length is 14 residues. V lost 6 bases and J 2 bases, leaving 15 bases between the germline ends. From germline, CDR1 is SQVTM and CDR2 ANQGSEA. The CDR3: CSVRTGTPTDTQYF. CDR3 coding DNA: TGCAGCGTGCGTACCGGGACTCCCACAGATACGCAGTATTTT.

Here the CDR3 DNA reads TGCGCCAGCAGTGAGTCGGACTCCCGAAGCACAGATACGCAGTATTTT. Translating it yields CASSESDSRSTDTQYF. The rearrangement joins TRBV10-1 to TRBJ2-3; D is perhaps TRBD2 (5 bases). V was cut by 0 bases and J by 0 bases, with 10 bases left in between. Germline assignment: CDR1 WNHNN and CDR2 SYGVQD (reference sequence). CDR3 length equals 16 residues.

There are a few counts of this clone. This chain uses TRBV2 with TRBJ2-3; D ambiguous. This CDR3 spans 15 amino acids. The V gene lost 7 bases and the J gene lost 1 base, with 15 bases spanning the gap. Germline CDR1 is SNHLY and CDR2 is FYNNEI. The CDR3 nucleotides are TGTGCCAGCAAGGAGCTCCAGACGGGCACAGATACGCAGTATTTT. Its protein is CASKELQTGTDTQYF.

This chain links TRBV5-4 with TRBJ2-6; 7 nucleotides agree with TRBD1. With 5 bases clipped from V and 0 bases from J, the junction kept 8 bases outside the gene matches. The CDR3 contains 17 residues. Germline lookup yields CDR1 SGHNT and CDR2 YYREEE (reference sequence). The CDR3 region has the DNA TGTGCCAGCAGGGACAGGTTCGGGCCCTCTGGGGCCAACGTCCTGACTTTC. Residues: CASRDRFGPSGANVLTF.